This TCR beta chain was identified during a study of blood T cell repertoires in COVID-19. Across the study: The United States, Italy and Spain provided the acute and convalescent COVID-19 samples. Sources were T cells, B-cell-depleted T cells, or PBMCs; the material itself was cDNA or gDNA.

This clone was seen just once. Authors' analysis steps: Scientists estimated how many nucleated cells there were by amplifying reference gene primers. Produced via immunoSEQ multiplex PCR; TCRdb's table is partial and in-frame only. For V, J and clone size, that table is used; D and trimming come from the DNA. The data show roughly 380,000 clones, approximately 89% seen once. This clonotype originated in a woman between 35 and 50 years old with COVID-19, enrolled during active disease. Sequencing input: peripheral blood.

In DNA, the CDR3 is TGTGCCAGTAGTATTGGACAGGCCACAGATACGCAGTATTTT. This translates into CASSIGQATDTQYF. The V gene is TRBV19, the J gene TRBJ2-3; 7 bases fit TRBD1. The V and J ends lost 3 bases and 2 bases, in that order; junction bases with no gene match: 2. The germline gives CDR1 LNHDA, CDR2 SQIVND (reference sequence). The CDR3 totals 14 residues.